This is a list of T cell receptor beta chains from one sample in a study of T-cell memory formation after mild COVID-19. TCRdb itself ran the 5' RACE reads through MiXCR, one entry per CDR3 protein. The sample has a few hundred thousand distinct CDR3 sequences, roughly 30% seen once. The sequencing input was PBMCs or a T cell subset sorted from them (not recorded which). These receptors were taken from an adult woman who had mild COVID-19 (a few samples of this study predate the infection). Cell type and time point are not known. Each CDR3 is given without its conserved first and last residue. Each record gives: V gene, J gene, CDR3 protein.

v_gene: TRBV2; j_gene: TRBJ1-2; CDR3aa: ASSEFIRSNYGYT
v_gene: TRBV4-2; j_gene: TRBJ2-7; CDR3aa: ASSSRGTTSYEQY
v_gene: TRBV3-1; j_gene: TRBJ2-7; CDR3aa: ASSQEEVTGGHEQY
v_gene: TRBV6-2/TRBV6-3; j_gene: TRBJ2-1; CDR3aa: ASTKVASGTLYNEQF
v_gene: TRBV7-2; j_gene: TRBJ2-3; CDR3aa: ASSPTGTSGGPDTQY
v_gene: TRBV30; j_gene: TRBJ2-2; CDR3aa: AWSGGQVGQNTGELF
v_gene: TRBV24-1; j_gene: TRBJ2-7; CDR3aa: ATSPGQGPTYEQY
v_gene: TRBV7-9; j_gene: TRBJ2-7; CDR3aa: ASSLEGDGYEQY
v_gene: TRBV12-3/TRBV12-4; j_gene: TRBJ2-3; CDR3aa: ASSLQGWTDTQY
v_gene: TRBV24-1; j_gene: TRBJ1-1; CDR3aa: ATPATGGKGTEAF
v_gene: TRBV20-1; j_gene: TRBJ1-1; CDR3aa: SASLVTGANTEAF
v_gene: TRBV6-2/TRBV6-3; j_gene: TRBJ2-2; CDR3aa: ASRTEWELF
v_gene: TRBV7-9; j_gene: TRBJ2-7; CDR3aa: ASSLVVTYEQY
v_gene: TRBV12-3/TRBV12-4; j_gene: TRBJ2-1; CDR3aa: ASSYRRGPNEQF
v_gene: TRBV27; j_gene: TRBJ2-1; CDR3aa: ASSGTAYNEQF
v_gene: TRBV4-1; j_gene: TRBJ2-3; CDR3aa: ASSQVVDISTDTQY
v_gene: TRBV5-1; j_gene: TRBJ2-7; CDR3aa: ASSAGDRGGEQY
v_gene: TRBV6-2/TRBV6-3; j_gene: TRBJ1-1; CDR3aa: ASSYAFLTGKETEAF
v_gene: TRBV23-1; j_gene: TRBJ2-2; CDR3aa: ASSQSRDRVVGELF